The rows below give T cell receptor beta chains drawn from one sample of a study of tumor and adjacent non-tumor tissue in lung cancer. TCRdb recomputed calls from the multiplex PCR reads with MiXCR, one row per CDR3 protein. The sample holds tens of thousands of distinct CDR3 sequences, roughly 62% seen once. Sequencing was done on a sample of distant non-tumor lung tissue. These receptors originate from a woman between 40 and 55 years old with non-small cell lung cancer. Both conserved end residues are part of each CDR3. A D gene is named only where the DNA matches it firmly. Some rows mark clone size as missing; the rest say once, few, many or name a class of expanded clone.

J gene	clone size	V gene	D gene	CDR3 DNA	CDR3 protein
TRBJ1-1	large	TRBV12-3/TRBV12-4	.	TGTGCCACCCCCCCAGACCCGAGCACTGAAGCTTTCTTT	CATPPDPSTEAFF
TRBJ2-3	.	TRBV5-1	TRBD2	TGCGCCAGCAGGAATCCAAGGACTAGGGGGGGGACTAGAACAGATACGCAGTATTTT	CASRNPRTRGGTRTDTQYF
TRBJ2-7	.	TRBV5-6	.	TGTGCCAGCAGCTTATTCTGGGGCGCGGAGTCCAACGAGCAGTATTTC	CASSLFWGAESNEQYF
TRBJ2-7	many	TRBV6-5	TRBD2	TGTGCCAGCAGTCCCCTTAGCGGGAGTCACTCCTACGAGCAGTACTTC	CASSPLSGSHSYEQYF
TRBJ1-5	.	TRBV6-1	.	TGTGCCAGCAGTGGAGCACCTGGTGACAATCAGCCACAGCATTTT	CASSGAPGDNQPQHF
TRBJ2-3	.	TRBV5-1	TRBD2	TGCGCCAGCAGGAATCCATGGACTAGCGGGGGGGCTAGCATTGATACGCAGTATTTT	CASRNPWTSGGASIDTQYF
TRBJ2-5	.	TRBV29-1	.	TGCAGCGTTGGAGGGGTTCGAGGTTTCGACAAGACCCAGTACTTC	CSVGGVRGFDKTQYF
TRBJ1-4	many	TRBV29-1	.	TGCAGCGTTGAAGGGGGGGCGGAGGCAACTAATGAAAAACTGTTTTTT	CSVEGGAEATNEKLFF
TRBJ2-1	.	TRBV29-1	.	TGCAGCATTGAGGATCCCGGACGCCGCTCCTACAATGAGCAGTTCTTC	CSIEDPGRRSYNEQFF
TRBJ2-7	.	TRBV12-3/TRBV12-4	.	TGTGCCATCAGGCCAGCGTACGCCACGGGGGAGCAGTACTTC	CAIRPAYATGEQYF
TRBJ2-7	.	TRBV10-2	.	TGCGCCAGCAGGCGGGACTCGAGCTCCTACGAGCAGTACTTC	CASRRDSSSYEQYF
TRBJ2-1	once	TRBV11-2	.	TGCGCCAGCAGCTTAGATAGGACTAACACCTACAATGAACAGTTCTTC	CASSLDRTNTYNEQFF
TRBJ2-1	.	TRBV7-9	.	TGTGCCAGCAGCTACCGGGACCACTCAAGACACACTGAGCAGTTCTTC	CASSYRDHSRHTEQFF
TRBJ2-5	.	TRBV12-3/TRBV12-4	.	TGTGCCAGCAGACTTGACAGGAACCAAGAGACCCAATACTTC	CASRLDRNQETQYF
TRBJ2-2	.	TRBV5-1	TRBD1	TGCGCCATCAGCACGGGACAGAGGAACTCCGGGGAGCTGTTTTTT	CAISTGQRNSGELFF